These 21 T cell receptor beta chains were sequenced from one sample in a study of cytomegalovirus exposure and HLA in healthy donors (dated 2017 in TCRdb). Library preparation was by the immunoSEQ multiplex PCR assay. For the multiplex PCR, a mixture combining 60 forward primers for TCR Vbeta segments and 13 reverse primers for TCR Jbeta segments was used. This immuneACCESS table, as held by TCRdb, lists in-frame sequences with V and J called but not all clones. Of the missing ones, under half trace to an unresolved V gene in checked studies; the others have no known cause. Here the sample has about 120,000 clones; more than 60% occur a single time. The top ten constitute about 1.6% of the sample. Sequencing was performed on PBMCs. The receptors stem from a man younger than 30 in good health and CMV-seronegative.

The chain uses TRBV29-1 and TRBJ2-4, with TRBD1 matching over 7 bases. The V gene end was trimmed by 7 bases and the J gene end by 4 bases; junction bases not matched to a gene: 10. The CDR3 contains 14 residues. CDR1 SQVTM and CDR2 ANQGSEA come from the germline V gene. Written as DNA, the CDR3 is TGCAGCGGGACAGGAAGCGGCATTAAAAACATTCAGTACTTC. Protein product: CSGTGSGIKNIQYF.

The rearrangement uses TRBV7-7 and TRBJ2-2; D is unresolved. The length of the CDR3 is 17 residues. Deletions cut 0 bases from V and 3 bases from J, with 14 bases between. Germline V gene lookup returns CDR1 SSHAT and CDR2 FNYEAQ (reference sequence). The CDR3: CASSLALEGVDTGELFF. The CDR3 nucleotides read TGTGCCAGCAGCTTAGCGCTCGAAGGAGTGGACACCGGGGAGCTGTTTTTT.

The chain employs TRBV6-5 and TRBJ2-1; 13 nucleotides align to TRBD2. The junction had 3 bases not matched to a gene; V was cut back by 2 bases and J by 8 bases. Germline loops: CDR1 MNHEY, CDR2 SVGAGI. This CDR3 has 15 amino acids. The chain's CDR3 is CASSYLGLAGDEQFF. The DNA of the CDR3 is TGTGCCAGCAGTTACCTTGGACTAGCGGGGGATGAGCAGTTCTTC.

This clone occurred a few times. The chain joins TRBV27 to TRBJ2-1; TRBD1 matches at 8 bases. J lost 7 bases, V lost 5 bases, and 1 base had no gene match. CDR1 MNHEY and CDR2 SMNVEV come from the germline V gene (reference sequence). This CDR3 region has 12 residues. CDR3 protein: CASSRQGNEQFF. The CDR3 coding sequence is TGTGCCAGCAGTAGACAGGGGAATGAGCAGTTCTTC.

J is TRBJ2-2 and V is TRBV5-6; TRBD1 agrees at 9 bases. Trimming cost V 4 bases and J 7 bases; bases outside gene matches: 5. Germline-derived CDR1 and CDR2 are SGHDT and YYEEEE. The CDR3 loop spans 14 amino acids. The CDR3 DNA sequence: TGTGCCAGCAGCGGGGGGACAGGGAACGGGGAGCTGTTTTTT. Its translation is CASSGGTGNGELFF.

This clone has more than one count but fewer than ten. The V gene is TRBV9, the J gene TRBJ2-1; 7 nucleotides align to TRBD2. Germline V gene data show CDR1 as SGDLS and CDR2 as YYNGEE. J gave up 7 bases and V 7 bases, and 2 bases lay outside the gene matches. The CDR3 has 11 residues. CDR3 nucleotide sequence: TGTGCCAGCGAGGGAGGGAATGAGCAGTTCTTC. This encodes CASEGGNEQFF. The entire variable domain, with the rest obtained from reference TRBV9 and TRBJ2-1, is as follows: DSGVTQTPKHLITATGQRVTLRCSPRSGDLSVYWYQQSLDQGLQFLIQYYNGEERAKGNILERFSAQQFPDLHSELNLSSLELGDSALYFCASEGGNEQFFGPGTRLTVL.

This clone was detected a few times. The V call is TRBV19, the J call TRBJ2-7, with D possibly matching TRBD2 (7 bases). The CDR3 runs to 15 residues. Germline V CDR1 and CDR2: LNHDA, SQIVND (reference sequence). V lost 3 bases and J 2 bases, leaving 14 bases between the germline ends. The CDR3 region has the DNA TGTGCCAGTAGTATCGAGGGGGGGCTTACCTACGAGCAGTACTTC. This gives the protein CASSIEGGLTYEQYF.

A few counts support this clone. This sequence joins TRBV7-6 and TRBJ2-1, with D maybe TRBD2 (6 bases). Germline V gene sequence: CDR1 SGHVS, CDR2 FNYEAQ. CDR3 length equals 15 residues. Trimming took 3 bases from V and 6 from J, leaving 15 bases between them. CDR3 sequence: CASSLWRGSGNEQFF. Here the CDR3 DNA reads TGTGCCAGCAGCTTGTGGCGGGGCAGTGGCAATGAGCAGTTCTTC.

This clone was found a few times. The genes are TRBV18 and TRBJ1-2; D is perhaps TRBD1 (5 bases). CDR3 length: 13 amino acids. Germline values: CDR1 KGHSH, CDR2 LQKENI. V was shortened by 4 bases and J by 8 bases, with 14 bases between the two germline ends. CDR3 bases: TGTGCCAGCTCACTCCTGGGAGGGGACGGCTACACCTTC. Translated: CASSLLGGDGYTF. Using reference TRBV18 and TRBJ1-2 for the parts outside the CDR3, the full variable domain is NAGVMQNPRHLVRRRGQEARLRCSPMKGHSHVYWYRQLPEEGLKFMVYLQKENIIDESGMPKERFSAEFPKEGPSILRIQQVVRGDSAAYFCASSLLGGDGYTFGSGTRLTVV.

The V and J genes are TRBV27 and TRBJ2-7; a weak D match, TRBD1 (5 bases). V was clipped by 4 bases and J by 11 bases, with 15 bases between them. This CDR3 contains 12 residues. Germline CDR1 reads MNHEY; CDR2 reads SMNVEV (reference sequence). The CDR3 DNA is TGTGCCAGCAGTTCCGTCGTTGGGGCTAAGTACTTC. Protein: CASSSVVGAKYF.

This chain joins TRBV5-4 and TRBJ2-2; possibly TRBD1 for D (5 bases). Trimming stripped 4 bases from V and 8 bases from J, with 21 bases between. The CDR3 has 16 residues. Germline CDR1 is SGHNT and CDR2 is YYREEE (reference sequence). CDR3 loop: CASSVWTPSGPGELFF. CDR3 DNA sequence: TGTGCCAGCAGCGTCTGGACACCATCGGGCCCGGGGGAGCTGTTTTTT.

This clone was recorded a few times. This chain connects TRBV7-8 to TRBJ1-1, with TRBD1 identical over 7 bases. CDR1 and CDR2 from the germline V gene are SGHVS and FQNEAQ. The CDR3 runs to 15 residues. V shed 4 bases, J shed 1 base, and the junction held 6 bases outside the gene matches. The CDR3 region has the DNA TGTGCCAGCAGCTCCAGGGGGTCGGGGAACACTGAAGCTTTCTTT. Its translation: CASSSRGSGNTEAFF.

This clone was recorded a few times. The CDR3 sequence: CASSVDRALYGYTF. In DNA form, the CDR3 reads TGTGCCAGCAGCGTAGACAGGGCCCTCTATGGCTACACCTTC. This chain joins TRBV9 and TRBJ1-2; D possibly corresponds to TRBD1 (6 bases). Trimming took off 0 bases at V and 4 bases at J, with 10 bases between the two ends. Germline CDR1 SGDLS, CDR2 YYNGEE. This CDR3 contains 14 residues.

V and J are TRBV6-1 and TRBJ1-4; D possibly corresponds to TRBD1 (5 bases). V lost 7 bases and J 3 bases, leaving 12 bases between the germline ends. From germline, CDR1 is MNHNS and CDR2 SASEGT. This CDR3 contains 14 residues. CDR3 in amino acids: CASNLQVSNEKLFF. The CDR3, as DNA: TGTGCCAGCAACTTACAGGTTTCTAATGAAAAACTGTTTTTT.

V and J are TRBV15 and TRBJ1-2, with 9 bases aligning to TRBD1. Trimming removed 3 bases from V and 4 bases from J; junction bases left unmatched: 3. The CDR3 sequence is 14 residues long. From germline, CDR1 is LNHNV and CDR2 YYDKDF (reference sequence). The CDR3 DNA reads TGTGCCACCAGCAGGAGACAGGGGGGCTATGGCTACACCTTC. Translated: CATSRRQGGYGYTF.

The chain combines TRBV25-1 with TRBJ1-1, with a weak D call TRBD1 (6 bases). The CDR3 contains 14 residues. Between the trimmed V and J ends, which lost 6 bases and 5 bases, there was a span of 16 bases. Per the germline V gene, CDR1 is MGHDK and CDR2 is SYGVNS. CDR3 residues: CASSFTGLGTEAFF. In nucleotides, the CDR3 is TGTGCCAGCAGCTTTACAGGGTTGGGGACTGAAGCTTTCTTT. Drawing the rest from reference TRBV25-1 and TRBJ1-1, the complete variable domain is EADIYQTPRYLVIGTGKKITLECSQTMGHDKMYWYQQDPGMELHLIHYSYGVNSTEKGDLSSESTVSRIRTEHFPLTLESARPSHTSQYLCASSFTGLGTEAFFGQGTRLTVV.

This sequence joins TRBV30 and TRBJ2-5, with D maybe TRBD2 (7 bases). Trimming cost V 3 bases and J 10 bases, with 21 bases left between them. CDR1 and CDR2 from the germline V gene are GTSNPN and SVGIG (reference sequence). The CDR3 spans 14 residues. Written as DNA, the CDR3 is TGTGCCTGGAGGGCGGGGGCAGGGAGTGGGATCCAGTACTTC. Translated: CAWRAGAGSGIQYF.

V usage is TRBV10-3 and J usage is TRBJ1-2, with TRBD1 matching 7 bases. The germline CDR1 and CDR2 sequences are ENHRY and SYGVKD. The V segment lost 8 bases and the J segment 5 bases; nucleotides outside the gene matches: 17. The CDR3 contains 16 residues. CDR3 sequence reads: CAIRPGTVTPGYGYTF. The CDR3 DNA sequence: TGTGCCATCCGCCCCGGGACAGTCACTCCCGGGTATGGCTACACCTTC.

This clone was recorded a few times. The chain carries TRBV15 and TRBJ1-3; TRBD1 aligns across 12 bases. This CDR3 spans 17 amino acids. Germline V CDR1 and CDR2: LNHNV, YYDKDF (reference sequence). V gave up 5 bases and J gave up 4 bases; unmatched junction bases: 9. CDR3 nucleotides: TGTGCCACCAGCTACCTGTCCGGGACAGGGGGCGGAAACACCATATATTTT. It yields the protein CATSYLSGTGGGNTIYF.

This clone came up once. V and J are TRBV9 and TRBJ2-7; 8 bases match TRBD2. CDR1 and CDR2 (germline): SGDLS, YYNGEE. Trimming took 0 bases from V and 2 from J; bases not matched to a gene: 7. The CDR3 totals 16 residues. In nucleotides, the CDR3 is TGTGCCAGCAGCGTAGGGTCTAGCGGGTCCCCCTACGAGCAGTACTTC. Translating gives CASSVGSSGSPYEQYF.

CDR3 loop: CSATGQTFSTDTQYF. CDR3 nucleotides: TGCAGCGCTACCGGACAAACCTTCAGCACAGATACGCAGTATTTT. The V and J genes are TRBV29-1 and TRBJ2-3; tentatively, D is TRBD1 (5 bases). The CDR3 length is 15 residues. Trimming shortened V by 7 bases and J by 0 bases, and 17 bases separated the two germline ends. Germline V gene data show CDR1 as SQVTM and CDR2 as ANQGSEA.